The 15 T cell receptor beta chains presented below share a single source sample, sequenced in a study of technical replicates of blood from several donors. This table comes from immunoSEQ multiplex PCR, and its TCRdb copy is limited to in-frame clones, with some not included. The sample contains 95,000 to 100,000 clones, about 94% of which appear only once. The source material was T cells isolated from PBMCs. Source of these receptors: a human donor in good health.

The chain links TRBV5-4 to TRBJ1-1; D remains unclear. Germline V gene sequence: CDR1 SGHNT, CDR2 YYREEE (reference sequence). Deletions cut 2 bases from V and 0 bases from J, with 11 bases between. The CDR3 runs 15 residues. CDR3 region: CASSFSWAMNTEAFF. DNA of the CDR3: TGTGCCAGCAGCTTTTCTTGGGCTATGAACACTGAAGCTTTCTTT.

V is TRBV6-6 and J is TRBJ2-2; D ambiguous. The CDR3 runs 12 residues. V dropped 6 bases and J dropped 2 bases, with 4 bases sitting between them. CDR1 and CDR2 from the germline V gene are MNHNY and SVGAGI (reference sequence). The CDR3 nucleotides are TGTGCCAGCAGCTATAACACCGGGGAGCTGTTTTTT. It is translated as CASSYNTGELFF.

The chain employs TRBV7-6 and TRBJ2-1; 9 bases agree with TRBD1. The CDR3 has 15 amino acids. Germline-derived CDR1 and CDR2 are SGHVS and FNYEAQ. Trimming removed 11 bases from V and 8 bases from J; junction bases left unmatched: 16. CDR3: CAVLQRHRGQDEQFF. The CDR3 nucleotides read TGTGCCGTACTACAGAGACACAGGGGGCAGGATGAGCAGTTCTTC.

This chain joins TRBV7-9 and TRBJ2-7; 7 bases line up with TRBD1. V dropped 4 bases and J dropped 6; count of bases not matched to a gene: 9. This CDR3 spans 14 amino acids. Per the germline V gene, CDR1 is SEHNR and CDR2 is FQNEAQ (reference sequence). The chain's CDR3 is CASSYIQGSGEQYF. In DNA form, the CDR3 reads TGTGCCAGCAGCTATATACAGGGGTCTGGCGAGCAGTACTTC.

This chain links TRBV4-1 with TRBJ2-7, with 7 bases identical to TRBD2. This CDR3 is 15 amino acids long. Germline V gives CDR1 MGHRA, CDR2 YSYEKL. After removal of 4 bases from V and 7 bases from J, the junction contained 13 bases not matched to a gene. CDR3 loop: CASSPPAGESGEQYF. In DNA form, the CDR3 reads TGCGCCAGCAGCCCCCCGGCGGGAGAGTCGGGGGAGCAGTACTTC.

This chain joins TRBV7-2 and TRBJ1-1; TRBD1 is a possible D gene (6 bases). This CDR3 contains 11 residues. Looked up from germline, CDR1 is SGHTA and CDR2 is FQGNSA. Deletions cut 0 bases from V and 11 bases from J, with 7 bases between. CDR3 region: CASSLARGAFF. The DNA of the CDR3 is TGTGCCAGCAGCTTAGCTAGGGGGGCTTTCTTT.

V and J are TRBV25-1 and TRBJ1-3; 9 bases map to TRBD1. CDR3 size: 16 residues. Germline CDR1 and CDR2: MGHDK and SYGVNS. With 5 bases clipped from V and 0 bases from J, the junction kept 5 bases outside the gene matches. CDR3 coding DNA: TGTGCCAGCAGTTCACAGGGGGCGGACTCTGGAAACACCATATATTTT. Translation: CASSSQGADSGNTIYF.

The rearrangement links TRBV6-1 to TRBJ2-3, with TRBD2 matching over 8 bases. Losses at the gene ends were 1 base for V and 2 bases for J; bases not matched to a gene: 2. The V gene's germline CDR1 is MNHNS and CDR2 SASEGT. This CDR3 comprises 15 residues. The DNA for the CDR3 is TGTGCCAGCAGTGAAGGGCGGGGGGTCACAGATACGCAGTATTTT. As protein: CASSEGRGVTDTQYF.

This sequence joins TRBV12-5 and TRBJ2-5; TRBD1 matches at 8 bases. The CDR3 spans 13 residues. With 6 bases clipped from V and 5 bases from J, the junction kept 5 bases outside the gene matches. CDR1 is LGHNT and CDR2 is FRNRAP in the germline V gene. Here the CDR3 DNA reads TGTGCTAGTGGGGACAGGGTCCAGGAGACCCAGTACTTC. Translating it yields CASGDRVQETQYF.

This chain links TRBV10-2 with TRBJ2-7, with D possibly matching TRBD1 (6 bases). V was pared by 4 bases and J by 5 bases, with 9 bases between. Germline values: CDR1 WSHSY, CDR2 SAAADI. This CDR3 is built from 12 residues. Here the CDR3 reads CASSGHRDEQYF. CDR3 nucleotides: TGCGCCAGCAGTGGACACAGGGACGAGCAGTACTTC.

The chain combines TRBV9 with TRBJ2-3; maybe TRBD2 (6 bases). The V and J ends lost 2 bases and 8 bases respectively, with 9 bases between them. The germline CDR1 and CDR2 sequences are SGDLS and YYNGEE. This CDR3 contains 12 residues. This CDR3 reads CASSVSGSTQYF. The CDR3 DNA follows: TGTGCCAGCAGCGTTAGCGGATCTACGCAGTATTTT.

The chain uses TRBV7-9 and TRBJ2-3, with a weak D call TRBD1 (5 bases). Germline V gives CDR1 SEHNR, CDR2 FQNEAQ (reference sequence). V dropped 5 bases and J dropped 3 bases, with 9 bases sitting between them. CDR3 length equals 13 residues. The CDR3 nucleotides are TGTGCCAGCAGCCCAGGGTTTACAGATACGCAGTATTTT. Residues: CASSPGFTDTQYF.

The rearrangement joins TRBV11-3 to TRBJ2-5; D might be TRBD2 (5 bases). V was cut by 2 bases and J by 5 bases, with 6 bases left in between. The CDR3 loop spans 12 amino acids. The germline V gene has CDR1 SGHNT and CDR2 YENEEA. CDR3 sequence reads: CASSLPGETQYF. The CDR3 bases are TGTGCCAGCAGCTTACCGGGGGAGACCCAGTACTTC.

CDR3 nucleotides: TGCAGCGTCACCCTCGGGACAGGCTCCACCGGCCTGTTTTTT. Residues: CSVTLGTGSTGLFF. This rearrangement joins TRBV29-1 to TRBJ2-2; 8 nucleotides line up with TRBD1. The germline CDR1 and CDR2 sequences are SQVTM and ANQGSEA. This CDR3 region has 14 residues. The trim removed 6 bases at V and 14 bases at J, leaving 17 bases unmatched.

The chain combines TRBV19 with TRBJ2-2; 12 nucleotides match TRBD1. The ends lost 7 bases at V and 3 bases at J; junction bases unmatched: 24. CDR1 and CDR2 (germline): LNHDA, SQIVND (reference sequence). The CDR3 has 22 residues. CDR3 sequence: CASTLILGGDRGRMWDTGELFF. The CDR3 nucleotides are TGTGCCAGTACCCTAATCCTTGGGGGGGACAGGGGGCGAATGTGGGACACCGGGGAGCTGTTTTTT.